This record looks at one T cell receptor beta chain sequence and its context. This sample stems from a study of control samples from healthy donors and cancer patients. Method: immunoSEQ multiplex PCR; TCRdb's copy keeps in-frame clones and lacks some. This table holds 110,000 or so clones, approximately 90% found once. This TCR derives from a human donor in good health. The donor label of this sample is uncertain. Sequencing input: blood.

The CDR3 sequence: CASSLPSPRMTRYNEQFF. CDR3 DNA: TGTGCCAGCAGCCTACCCTCCCCGCGTATGACTAGGTACAATGAGCAGTTCTTC. The chain employs TRBV13 and TRBJ2-1, with D possibly matching TRBD2 (6 bases). Germline CDR1 is PRHDT and CDR2 is FYEKMQ (reference sequence). The CDR3 is made up of 18 amino acids. V gave up 5 bases and J gave up 4 bases, with 24 bases separating them.